Sequencing of this T cell receptor beta chain was carried out in a study of CD8 T cells in Susac syndrome. CD8+ and CD4+ T cells taken from blood had their TCR beta sequenced. Reverse transcription used roughly 0.45 to 1 ug RNA and random hexamers. One entry per CDR3 protein, called by TCRdb with MiXCR from the immunoSEQ multiplex PCR reads. The repertoire consists of 400,000 to 550,000 distinct CDR3 sequences, with 75% to 90% occurring once and the leading ten covering approximately 0.12%. Sequencing input: CD8+ T cells from PBMCs. This TCR was sampled from a human donor with multiple sclerosis.

The CDR3 spells CASSSPKKAEAYEQYF. The CDR3 nucleotides are TGTGCCAGCAGCTCTCCCAAAAAGGCCGAGGCCTACGAGCAGTACTTC. J is TRBJ2-7 and V is TRBV7-9; D gene uncertain. The V and J ends lost 4 bases and 2 bases respectively, with 18 bases between them. CDR1 SEHNR and CDR2 FQNEAQ come from the germline V gene (reference sequence). This CDR3 spans 16 amino acids. The complete variable domain, with remaining parts taken from reference TRBV7-9 and TRBJ2-7, reads DTGVSQNPRHKITKRGQNVTFRCDPISEHNRLYWYRQTLGQGPEFLTYFQNEAQLEKSRLLSDRFSAERPKGSFSTLEIQRTEQGDSAMYLCASSSPKKAEAYEQYFGPGTRLTVT.